Below are 22 T cell receptor beta chains sequenced from a single sample in a study of blood T cell repertoires in COVID-19. The method was immunoSEQ multiplex PCR; TCRdb's version includes in-frame clones alone and lacks a portion of them. The sample lists over 250,000 clones; approximately 86% were seen once. The specimen was peripheral blood. These receptors were taken from a woman aged 25-40 years with acute or convalescent COVID-19.

The chain has TRBV6-5 and TRBJ2-1, with unresolved D. V shed 5 bases and J shed 0 bases, with 8 bases lying between them. The CDR3 is made up of 14 amino acids. Germline V gene sequence: CDR1 MNHEY, CDR2 SVGAGI. The CDR3 is CASSPQSSYNEQFF. The CDR3 DNA reads as TGTGCCAGCAGTCCACAGAGCTCCTACAATGAGCAGTTCTTC.

The chain joins TRBV30 to TRBJ1-2, with D perhaps TRBD1 (5 bases). The V end was cut by 5 bases, the J end by 0 bases, with 13 bases between. The CDR3 has 14 residues. The germline gives CDR1 GTSNPN, CDR2 SVGIG (reference sequence). The CDR3 spells CAWGGRAPNYGYTF. The CDR3 bases are TGTGCCTGGGGGGGGAGGGCTCCTAACTATGGCTACACCTTC.

V and J are TRBV7-8 and TRBJ1-4; the D gene is possibly TRBD1 (5 bases). The V end lost 4 bases, the J end lost 7 bases, and 16 bases lay between the germline ends. Germline V CDR1 and CDR2: SGHVS, FQNEAQ. CDR3 length equals 15 residues. CDR3 DNA: TGTGCCAGCAGCTCTTCGACCCTAAGGGGTGAAAAACTGTTTTTT. Its protein product is CASSSSTLRGEKLFF.

The V and J genes are TRBV11-3 and TRBJ1-1, with D perhaps TRBD1 (5 bases). Germline V gene lookup returns CDR1 SGHNT and CDR2 YENEEA. V gave up 5 bases and J gave up 2 bases, with 21 bases separating them. The CDR3 is 17 amino acids. In nucleotides, the CDR3 is TGTGCCAGCAGCCGATCGCCAGGGTCTTCCCTCAACACTGAAGCTTTCTTT. It codes for CASSRSPGSSLNTEAFF.

In this sample, this clone turned up once. V is TRBV15 and J is TRBJ2-7, with D possibly matching TRBD1 (6 bases). The germline CDR1 and CDR2 sequences are LNHNV and YYDKDF (reference sequence). CDR3 size: 16 residues. V was cut by 3 bases and J by 2 bases, with 17 bases left in between. The CDR3, as DNA: TGTGCCACCAGCAGGGGAACAAGGACAGCTACCTACGAGCAGTACTTC. Its translation: CATSRGTRTATYEQYF.

The rearrangement links TRBV30 to TRBJ2-6, with D tentatively TRBD2 (6 bases). Per germline, CDR1 GTSNPN and CDR2 SVGIG (reference sequence). V lost 4 bases to trimming and J lost 4 bases, with 20 bases between them. The CDR3 is made up of 17 amino acids. In nucleotides, the CDR3 is TGTGCCTGGACTCGGGGGTCGTTCACGAGGGGGGCCAACGTCCTGACTTTC. Its protein is CAWTRGSFTRGANVLTF.

The chain uses TRBV19 and TRBJ1-5; TRBD1 matches 7 bases. The CDR3 totals 17 residues. Germline V gene data show CDR1 as LNHDA and CDR2 as SQIVND (reference sequence). The V segment lost 5 bases and the J segment 1 base; nucleotides outside the gene matches: 11. The CDR3, as DNA: TGTGCCAGTAGTCTACGACAGGGACGTTGGAGCAATCAGCCCCAGCATTTT. Translation: CASSLRQGRWSNQPQHF. The full variable domain, its missing parts supplied by reference TRBV19 and TRBJ1-5, is DGGITQSPKYLFRKEGQNVTLSCEQNLNHDAMYWYRQDPGQGLRLIYYSQIVNDFQKGDIAEGYSVSREKKESFPLTVTSAQKNPTAFYLCASSLRQGRWSNQPQHFGDGTRLSIL.

This rearrangement joins TRBV15 to TRBJ2-3; weak D call: TRBD2 (5 bases). The CDR3 is 15 amino acids. Trimming took 4 bases from V and 0 from J, leaving 11 bases between them. Germline V gives CDR1 LNHNV, CDR2 YYDKDF (reference sequence). The DNA of the CDR3 is TGTGCCACCAGCATACCTAGCAGTAGCACAGATACGCAGTATTTT. This sequence encodes CATSIPSSSTDTQYF.

The rearrangement links TRBV7-9 to TRBJ2-1; TRBD2 agrees at 8 bases. The V gene's germline CDR1 is SEHNR and CDR2 FQNEAQ (reference sequence). Germline trimming cut 5 bases from V and 7 bases from J; bases unmatched to any gene: 10. The CDR3 sequence is 15 residues long. CDR3 in amino acids: CASSPGSGMGNEQFF. DNA for the CDR3: TGTGCCAGCAGCCCGGGTAGCGGGATGGGAAATGAGCAGTTCTTC.

V and J are TRBV19 and TRBJ1-1, with 8 bases lining up with TRBD1. CDR3 length: 17 amino acids. J was trimmed by 5 bases and V by 3 bases; bases with no gene match: 14. The V gene's germline CDR1 is LNHDA and CDR2 SQIVND (reference sequence). The CDR3 DNA is TGTGCCAGTAGTATCGGACAGGGCTTTCGGATGAGGACTGAAGCTTTCTTT. This sequence encodes CASSIGQGFRMRTEAFF. Supplemented by reference TRBV19 and TRBJ1-1, the full variable domain reads DGGITQSPKYLFRKEGQNVTLSCEQNLNHDAMYWYRQDPGQGLRLIYYSQIVNDFQKGDIAEGYSVSREKKESFPLTVTSAQKNPTAFYLCASSIGQGFRMRTEAFFGQGTRLTVV.

The chain uses TRBV19 and TRBJ2-1, with TRBD2 as a possible D gene (5 bases). This CDR3 is built from 15 residues. The V and J ends lost 1 base and 4 bases respectively, with 11 bases between them. CDR1 is LNHDA and CDR2 is SQIVND in the germline V gene (reference sequence). The CDR3 loop is CASSIVGNTYNEQFF. The CDR3 bases are TGTGCCAGTAGTATAGTCGGGAATACTTACAATGAGCAGTTCTTC. Drawing the rest from reference TRBV19 and TRBJ2-1, the complete variable domain is DGGITQSPKYLFRKEGQNVTLSCEQNLNHDAMYWYRQDPGQGLRLIYYSQIVNDFQKGDIAEGYSVSREKKESFPLTVTSAQKNPTAFYLCASSIVGNTYNEQFFGPGTRLTVL.

The J gene is TRBJ2-3, the V gene TRBV19; 14 positions agree with TRBD2. With V trimmed by 3 bases and J by 3 bases, 11 bases remained unmatched. Germline-derived CDR1 and CDR2 are LNHDA and SQIVND (reference sequence). The CDR3 is made up of 19 amino acids. The CDR3 is CASSISTSGRADGTDTQYF. The DNA of the CDR3 is TGTGCCAGTAGTATTTCGACTAGCGGGAGGGCCGATGGTACAGATACGCAGTATTTT.

This chain links TRBV3-1 (or the pseudogene TRBV3-2) with TRBJ1-1; 9 bases are a match to TRBD1. This CDR3 has 15 residues. V was pared by 1 base and J by 4 bases, with 4 bases of the junction left unmatched. CDR1 and CDR2 from the germline V gene are LGHDT and YNNKEL (reference sequence). The CDR3 sequence is CASSQATGGRTEAFF. The CDR3 DNA is TGTGCCAGCAGCCAAGCGACAGGGGGTCGCACTGAAGCTTTCTTT.

The rearrangement uses TRBV7-8 and TRBJ2-1, with D possibly matching TRBD2 (6 bases). V was clipped by 0 bases and J by 1 base, with 7 bases between them. Germline values: CDR1 SGHVS, CDR2 FQNEAQ. The CDR3 has 15 residues. The CDR3 DNA is TGTGCCAGCAGCTTAGCGACTAGTTCCTACAATGAGCAGTTCTTC. As protein: CASSLATSSYNEQFF.

This chain connects TRBV15 to TRBJ1-2; no firm D call. The CDR3 covers 13 residues. V lost 0 bases and J lost 8, with 10 bases in between. Germline V gene data show CDR1 as LNHNV and CDR2 as YYDKDF (reference sequence). The CDR3 DNA reads TGTGCCACCAGCAGAGATAGTATTTGGGGCTACACCTTC. Translated, it gives CATSRDSIWGYTF.

This sequence joins TRBV7-2 and TRBJ2-7; 8 bases are a match to TRBD2. Per germline, CDR1 SGHTA and CDR2 FQGNSA. CDR3 length: 16 amino acids. V gave up 2 bases and J gave up 5 bases; unmatched junction bases: 11. This CDR3 is CASSLRLAGLFDEQYF. For the CDR3, the DNA is TGTGCCAGCAGCTTACGTCTAGCGGGCCTCTTCGACGAGCAGTACTTC.

This chain joins TRBV10-2 and TRBJ1-5; 7 nucleotides match TRBD1. With V trimmed by 6 bases and J by 7 bases, 9 bases remained unmatched. Germline-derived CDR1 and CDR2 are WSHSY and SAAADI. The CDR3 sequence is 14 residues long. DNA for the CDR3: TGCGCCAGCAGATTTGACAGGGTCAAACAGCCCCAGCATTTT. This codes for CASRFDRVKQPQHF.

This chain joins TRBV3-1 (or the pseudogene TRBV3-2) and TRBJ1-5; D gene ambiguous. Germline V gene sequence: CDR1 LGHDT, CDR2 YNNKEL (reference sequence). The CDR3 runs to 18 residues. Trimming took 2 bases from V and 6 from J, leaving 23 bases between them. The CDR3, as DNA: TGTGCCAGCAGCCAAAATCCCCCGGTTCCGGGAAGAAGTCAGCCCCAGCATTTT. Translated: CASSQNPPVPGRSQPQHF.

This chain connects TRBV19 to TRBJ1-5; D is uncertain. The CDR3 length is 14 residues. Trimming stripped 4 bases from V and 0 bases from J, with 7 bases between. From germline, CDR1 is LNHDA and CDR2 SQIVND (reference sequence). The CDR3 sequence is CASSNSYSNQPQHF. For the CDR3, the DNA is TGTGCCAGTAGTAACAGCTATAGCAATCAGCCCCAGCATTTT. The full variable domain, its missing parts supplied by reference TRBV19 and TRBJ1-5, is DGGITQSPKYLFRKEGQNVTLSCEQNLNHDAMYWYRQDPGQGLRLIYYSQIVNDFQKGDIAEGYSVSREKKESFPLTVTSAQKNPTAFYLCASSNSYSNQPQHFGDGTRLSIL.

J is TRBJ2-3 and V is TRBV9; D perhaps matches TRBD2 (6 bases). Germline lookup yields CDR1 SGDLS and CDR2 YYNGEE. The length of the CDR3 is 15 residues. V was shortened by 2 bases and J by 1 base, with 11 bases between the two germline ends. This CDR3 is CASSVGTGGTDTQYF. CDR3 nucleotide sequence: TGTGCCAGCAGCGTTGGGACGGGGGGCACAGATACGCAGTATTTT.

The rearrangement uses TRBV5-1 and TRBJ2-5, with a weak D call TRBD2 (5 bases). V was clipped by 5 bases and J by 5 bases, with 16 bases between them. Germline CDR1 reads SGHRS; CDR2 reads YFSETQ. The CDR3 has 14 amino acids. The CDR3: CASRPIASGETQYF. The CDR3 DNA follows: TGCGCCAGCAGACCCATCGCCTCGGGGGAGACCCAGTACTTC.

The chain couples TRBV7-2 to TRBJ2-3; 8 bases are shared with TRBD2. Germline CDR1 is SGHTA and CDR2 is FQGNSA. Trimming removed 5 bases from V and 0 bases from J; junction bases left unmatched: 7. There are 16 residues in the CDR3. The CDR3 region has the DNA TGTGCCAGCAGCGGGGTCGGGAGGGCGAGCACAGATACGCAGTATTTT. This codes for CASSGVGRASTDTQYF.